Listed here are 31 T cell receptor beta chains from one sample, sequenced in a study of T cells after yellow fever vaccination (dated by TCRdb to about 2019). Libraries came from 5' RACE. Data came from an Illumina HiSeq 2500. The public reads were quality trimmed at Q25 with fastp and then assembled into clones with MiXCR by TCRdb, keeping productive beta chains. Rows merge per CDR3 protein into single entries with the most common DNA and genes. This sample gives under 700,000 distinct CDR3 sequences in total; roughly a sixth of them show up just once. The ten largest clones take up around 15% of the sample. The treatment or condition label, as the study defines it: live attenuated yellow fever vaccine strain. This sample comprised PBMCs, obtained 5 days after the first yellow fever vaccination. These receptors came from a young man who received the YFV17D yellow fever vaccine.

This chain joins TRBV27 and TRBJ2-7, with D uncertain. Germline V lookup: CDR1 MNHEY, CDR2 SMNVEV (reference sequence). The CDR3 has 13 amino acids. Trimming took off 4 bases at V and 0 bases at J, with 7 bases between the two ends. Written as DNA, the CDR3 is TGTGCCAGCAGTTCCCTTCCCTCCTACGAGCAGTACTTC. It yields the protein CASSSLPSYEQYF.

In this sample, this clonotype turned up a few times. The rearrangement uses TRBV6-2 or TRBV6-3 and TRBJ2-7; 10 nucleotides align to TRBD1. The germline V gene has CDR1 MNHEY and CDR2 SVGEGT. This CDR3 region has 16 residues. V was pared by 2 bases and J by 3 bases, with 7 bases of the junction left unmatched. The CDR3 reads CASSYPRTGGSYEQYV. The CDR3 nucleotides read TGTGCCAGCAGTTACCCTAGGACAGGGGGAAGCTACGAGCAGTACGTC.

The chain has TRBV4-3 and TRBJ2-3; 7 nucleotides align to TRBD2. The junction had 11 bases not matched to a gene; V was cut back by 3 bases and J by 2 bases. CDR3 length: 17 residues. Germline V gene sequence: CDR1 LGHNA, CDR2 YSLEER. The CDR3 protein is CASSQRTTLADTDTQYF. The CDR3 DNA reads as TGCGCCAGCAGCCAGAGGACTACGCTAGCGGACACAGATACGCAGTATTTT.

This clonotype was observed a few times. This chain joins TRBV12-5 and TRBJ2-5, with TRBD1 matching 8 bases. V trimming: 5 bases; J trimming: 4 bases; junction bases outside the gene matches: 21. Germline CDR1 reads LGHNT; CDR2 reads FRNRAP. This CDR3 has 19 amino acids. The CDR3 DNA is TGTGCTAGTGGTCGCACCAGGGGGCTCGTCCTTAGTCAGGTAGAGACCCAGTACTTC. Residues: CASGRTRGLVLSQVETQYF.

A few counts support this clonotype. The chain has TRBV6-2 or TRBV6-3 and TRBJ2-6, with 8 bases that match TRBD1. The germline CDR1 and CDR2 sequences are MNHEY and SVGEGT. V lost 0 bases, J lost 1 base, and 14 bases stayed unmatched. This CDR3 has 21 amino acids. The CDR3 nucleotides read TGTGCCAGCAGTTACTCGATCCTGGGACAGGCGGCCTTTTCTGGGGCCAACGTCCTGACTTTC. Translated: CASSYSILGQAAFSGANVLTF.

In its sample, this clonotype was seen many times. V and J are TRBV6-1 and TRBJ2-2, with D tentatively TRBD1 (5 bases). Germline V gene data show CDR1 as MNHNS and CDR2 as SASEGT. Trimming took off 2 bases at V and 7 bases at J, with 14 bases between the two ends. The CDR3 is made up of 15 amino acids. The CDR3 region is CASSEMGQGGGELFF. The CDR3 DNA sequence: TGTGCCAGCAGTGAAATGGGGCAGGGCGGCGGGGAGCTGTTTTTT.

The chain uses TRBV7-9 and TRBJ2-5; 11 bases are a match to TRBD2. CDR3 length: 17 amino acids. Per the germline V gene, CDR1 is SEHNR and CDR2 is FQNEAQ (reference sequence). The V segment lost 5 bases and the J segment 3 bases; nucleotides outside the gene matches: 11. The CDR3 nucleotides are TGTGCCAGCAGCCCTAATCTGGGACTAGCGGCGAAAGAGACCCAGTACTTC. Translating gives CASSPNLGLAAKETQYF. The whole variable domain, remainder taken from reference TRBV7-9 and TRBJ2-5, is DTGVSQNPRHKITKRGQNVTFRCDPISEHNRLYWYRQTLGQGPEFLTYFQNEAQLEKSRLLSDRFSAERPKGSFSTLEIQRTEQGDSAMYLCASSPNLGLAAKETQYFGPGTRLLVL.

The chain joins TRBV18 to TRBJ2-7; 7 bases match TRBD1. The CDR3 length is 14 residues. V was clipped by 3 bases and J by 3 bases; unmatched bases: 5. Germline CDR1 KGHSH, CDR2 LQKENI. The CDR3 DNA is TGTGCCAGCTCACCCGGGGACAGCCTCTACGAGCAGTACTTC. Its translation is CASSPGDSLYEQYF. The whole variable domain, filled in from reference TRBV18 and TRBJ2-7, reads NAGVMQNPRHLVRRRGQEARLRCSPMKGHSHVYWYRQLPEEGLKFMVYLQKENIIDESGMPKERFSAEFPKEGPSILRIQQVVRGDSAAYFCASSPGDSLYEQYFGPGTRLTVT.

This clonotype was counted only a few times. This sequence joins TRBV11-2 and TRBJ2-4; D is ambiguous. The CDR3 sequence is 17 residues long. Trimming pared 0 bases from V and 6 bases from J, leaving 18 bases between. The germline V gene encodes CDR1 SGHAT and CDR2 FQNNGV. Here the CDR3 DNA reads TGTGCCAGCAGCTTAGATCCCGGTGGTAGCATCGGAAACATTCAGTACTTC. Its translation: CASSLDPGGSIGNIQYF.

The chain links TRBV3-1 to TRBJ2-6; the match to TRBD1 covers 10 bases. This CDR3 comprises 17 residues. Per the germline V gene, CDR1 is LGHDT and CDR2 is YNNKEL (reference sequence). V was pared by 4 bases and J by 4 bases, with 7 bases of the junction left unmatched. Written as DNA, the CDR3 is TGTGCCAGCAGCCCCCGGGACAGGGGCGCGGGGGCCAACGTCCTGACTTTC. Its protein is CASSPRDRGAGANVLTF.

This clonotype was observed at least ten times. This chain links TRBV9 with TRBJ2-3; 8 positions match TRBD2. V was pared by 2 bases and J by 4 bases, with 6 bases of the junction left unmatched. The CDR3 spans 15 residues. Germline V gene lookup returns CDR1 SGDLS and CDR2 YYNGEE. The CDR3 region is CASSVLAGSSDTQYF. CDR3 DNA: TGTGCCAGCAGCGTCTTAGCGGGGTCATCAGATACGCAGTATTTT.

This clonotype was seen a handful of times. The CDR3 DNA is TGCGCCAGCAGCCGGGACACCTCGTCGGATACGCAGTATTTT. Amino acid sequence: CASSRDTSSDTQYF. The rearrangement joins TRBV4-1 to TRBJ2-3; TRBD1 might be the D (6 bases). The CDR3 length is 14 residues. Trimming shortened V by 4 bases and J by 6 bases, and 14 bases separated the two germline ends. Germline V gene data show CDR1 as MGHRA and CDR2 as YSYEKL.

There are a few counts of this clonotype. The V and J genes are TRBV11-2 and TRBJ1-1; D gene uncertain. The CDR3 has 15 residues. Germline V gives CDR1 SGHAT, CDR2 FQNNGV. V was shortened by 5 bases and J by 1 base, with 14 bases between the two germline ends. CDR3 coding DNA: TGTGCCAGCAGCCCAGGCGGGAGAGAGAACACTGAAGCTTTCTTT. Translating gives CASSPGGRENTEAFF.

The sample holds a few counts of this clonotype. This sequence joins TRBV10-3 and TRBJ2-3; 10 bases fit TRBD2. Germline V gene data show CDR1 as ENHRY and CDR2 as SYGVKD. The V gene end was trimmed by 4 bases and the J gene end by 4 bases; junction bases not matched to a gene: 2. The CDR3 contains 14 residues. The CDR3 protein is CAISAGTSADTQYF. The CDR3 nucleotides are TGTGCCATCAGTGCCGGGACTAGCGCAGATACGCAGTATTTT.

This clonotype came up a few times. This chain joins TRBV29-1 and TRBJ1-5; TRBD1 might be the D (6 bases). Germline V lookup: CDR1 SQVTM, CDR2 ANQGSEA. Trimming took 1 base from V and 7 from J, leaving 14 bases between them. This CDR3 region has 14 residues. CDR3 protein: CSVEGGALDQPQHF. CDR3 coding DNA: TGCAGCGTTGAAGGGGGGGCTCTCGACCAGCCCCAGCATTTT. Looking up the rest from reference TRBV29-1 and TRBJ1-5 gives the full variable domain: SAVISQKPSRDICQRGTSLTIQCQVDSQVTMMFWYRQQPGQSLTLIATANQGSEATYESGFVIDKFPISRPNLTFSTLTVSNMSPEDSSIYLCSVEGGALDQPQHFGDGTRLSIL.

This clonotype was picked up a small number of times. This CDR3 is CASSRETGGTGEQYV. The CDR3 DNA sequence: TGCGCCAGCAGCCGAGAGACAGGGGGGACTGGGGAGCAGTACGTC. The chain couples TRBV4-1 to TRBJ2-7; 9 bases map to TRBD1. Germline loops: CDR1 MGHRA, CDR2 YSYEKL. V gave up 4 bases and J gave up 7 bases; unmatched junction bases: 11. This CDR3 is 15 amino acids long.

The chain carries TRBV7-8 and TRBJ1-4; D uncertain. The CDR3 runs to 13 residues. V was clipped by 2 bases and J by 8 bases, with 9 bases between them. Germline values: CDR1 SGHVS, CDR2 FQNEAQ. The CDR3 sequence: CASSLFGEEKLFF. CDR3 bases: TGTGCCAGCAGCTTATTCGGAGAGGAAAAACTGTTTTTT. The full variable domain, in which reference TRBV7-8 and TRBJ1-4 provide the parts outside the CDR3, is GAGVSQSPRYKVAKRGQDVALRCDPISGHVSLFWYQQALGQGPEFLTYFQNEAQLDKSGLPSDRFFAERPEGSVSTLKIQRTQQEDSAVYLCASSLFGEEKLFFGSGTQLSVL.

This clonotype was picked up a small number of times. The rearrangement joins TRBV14 to TRBJ1-2, with TRBD1 matching over 7 bases. Germline values: CDR1 SGHDN, CDR2 FVKESK. The CDR3 sequence is 13 residues long. Trimming removed 1 base from V and 12 bases from J; junction bases left unmatched: 8. The CDR3 region has the DNA TGTGCCAGCAGCCAAGCCGGGACAGCCACCCACACCTTC. It specifies CASSQAGTATHTF.

This clonotype was recorded many times. The chain combines TRBV3-1 with TRBJ2-5; D is undetermined. Trimming stripped 1 base from V and 4 bases from J, with 7 bases between. Germline V gene data show CDR1 as LGHDT and CDR2 as YNNKEL (reference sequence). The CDR3 loop spans 13 amino acids. DNA for the CDR3: TGTGCCAGCAGCCAAGGGGTTGGAGAGACCCAGTACTTC. It specifies CASSQGVGETQYF.

In this sample, this clonotype turned up a few times. CDR3 bases: TGTGCCAGCGGGGTTGAAGAGGGGCCGTTCACAGATACGCAGTATTTT. It is translated as CASGVEEGPFTDTQYF. The chain combines TRBV25-1 with TRBJ2-3; D possibly uses TRBD1 or TRBD2 (5 bases each). Germline V gene data show CDR1 as MGHDK and CDR2 as SYGVNS. V was cut by 8 bases and J by 2 bases, with 20 bases left in between. The CDR3 runs to 16 residues.

This clonotype was seen only a few times. The V call is TRBV12-3 or TRBV12-4, the J call TRBJ2-1; 8 positions match TRBD1. Trimming at V came to 3 bases and at J to 4 bases, leaving 5 bases not matched to a gene. The CDR3 is 15 amino acids. CDR3 sequence (DNA): TGTGCCAGCAGTTTCCTGGGACAGGATTACAATGAGCAGTTCTTC. Protein: CASSFLGQDYNEQFF.

The chain is built from TRBV10-3 and TRBJ2-3, with 8 bases identical to TRBD2. The CDR3 has 20 amino acids. J was trimmed by 2 bases and V by 0 bases; bases with no gene match: 16. Germline lookup yields CDR1 ENHRY and CDR2 SYGVKD. CDR3 sequence: CAISESISGGARTYTDTQYF. The DNA of the CDR3 is TGTGCCATCAGTGAGTCGATTTCGGGGGGGGCGAGGACCTACACAGATACGCAGTATTTT.

This clonotype was picked up many times. The chain's CDR3 is CSARSGGASYEQYF. In DNA form, the CDR3 reads TGCAGTGCTAGAAGCGGGGGGGCCTCCTACGAGCAGTACTTC. The chain employs TRBV20-1 and TRBJ2-7, with TRBD2 matching 10 bases. Germline trimming cut 2 bases from V and 0 bases from J; bases unmatched to any gene: 1. Germline CDR1 is DFQATT and CDR2 is SNEGSKA (reference sequence). The CDR3 is made up of 14 amino acids.

This clonotype occurred a few times. The V and J genes are TRBV12-3 or TRBV12-4 and TRBJ1-5; a weak D match, TRBD1 (5 bases). The CDR3 spans 15 residues. Trimming shortened V by 7 bases and J by 0 bases, and 13 bases separated the two germline ends. CDR3: CASTVGGNSNQPQHF. The CDR3 coding sequence is TGTGCCAGCACCGTTGGGGGGAATAGCAATCAGCCCCAGCATTTT.

The chain joins TRBV4-1 to TRBJ1-1, with a possible D match to TRBD1 (5 bases). The germline gives CDR1 MGHRA, CDR2 YSYEKL. V was shortened by 3 bases and J by 10 bases, with 21 bases between the two germline ends. This CDR3 contains 15 residues. The CDR3 loop is CASSQGPGSPSPAFF. The CDR3, as DNA: TGCGCCAGCAGCCAGGGGCCGGGCAGCCCTAGCCCAGCTTTCTTT.

Points on this clonotype: The conserved phenylalanine or tryptophan normally closing the CDR3 is absent here, so this likely arose from a read error. The rearrangement uses TRBV5-6 and TRBJ2-7; D not certain. CDR3 size: 14 residues. V lost 2 bases to trimming and J lost 2 bases, with 11 bases between them. Germline assignment: CDR1 SGHDT and CDR2 YYEEEE. Written as DNA, the CDR3 is TGTGCCAGCAGCTTCCAGACGGAAGCCTACGAGCAGTACTAC. Its translation is CASSFQTEAYEQYY.

The chain uses TRBV5-1 and TRBJ1-1; no clear D. The CDR3 length is 14 residues. V lost 0 bases, J lost 11 bases, and 17 bases lay in between. CDR1 and CDR2 (germline): SGHRS, YFSETQ. CDR3 residues: CASSLEPGGTGAFF. The CDR3, as DNA: TGCGCCAGCAGCTTGGAGCCAGGAGGTACCGGCGCTTTCTTT. Full variable domain (missing parts from reference TRBV5-1 and TRBJ1-1): KAGVTQTPRYLIKTRGQQVTLSCSPISGHRSVSWYQQTPGQGLQFLFEYFSETQRNKGNFPGRFSGRQFSNSRSEMNVSTLELGDSALYLCASSLEPGGTGAFFGQGTRLTVV.

This clonotype was seen a few times. The CDR3 loop is CSATELAESTDTQYF. The CDR3 DNA follows: TGCAGTGCCACCGAACTAGCGGAAAGCACAGATACGCAGTATTTT. V gene TRBV20-1 combines with J gene TRBJ2-3; TRBD2 matches 8 bases. CDR3 length equals 15 residues. CDR1 and CDR2 (germline): DFQATT, SNEGSKA (reference sequence). V trimming: 6 bases; J trimming: 0 bases; junction bases outside the gene matches: 8.

This clonotype has only a few counts. This chain links TRBV29-1 with TRBJ1-2; TRBD1 matches 9 bases. This CDR3 contains 14 residues. CDR1 and CDR2 (germline): SQVTM, ANQGSEA. Germline trimming cut 7 bases from V and 6 bases from J; bases unmatched to any gene: 12. CDR3 sequence reads: CSAVPTGGSHGYTF. In nucleotides, the CDR3 is TGCAGCGCGGTACCAACAGGGGGCTCCCATGGCTACACCTTC.

V usage is TRBV6-1 and J usage is TRBJ2-5, with 13 bases matching TRBD2. This CDR3 region has 16 residues. The trim removed 5 bases at V and 5 bases at J, leaving 8 bases unmatched. Germline CDR1 is MNHNS and CDR2 is SASEGT. In DNA, the CDR3 is TGTGCCAGCAGTACCCTACTAGCGGGGGGGCGGGAGACCCAGTACTTC. Protein sequence: CASSTLLAGGRETQYF.

As regards this clonotype: Its ends do not fully match the called genes, so a read error is possible. The J gene is TRBJ2-5, the V gene TRBV4-1; 12 bases line up with TRBD2. CDR1 MGHRA and CDR2 YSYEKL come from the germline V gene. The CDR3 is made up of 17 amino acids. CDR3 in amino acids: CASSQELAGGPQATQYF. The CDR3 bases are TGCGCCAGCAGCCAAGAACTAGCGGGGGGACCCCAAGCGACCCAGTACTTC.